This T cell receptor (beta chain) originates from a study of cytomegalovirus exposure and HLA in healthy donors. Study results and limitations: There were a few CMV-associated chains whose specificity for CMV antigens was confirmed in vitro. The study designated 150 or so TCR beta chains cytomegalovirus-associated.

Germline V gene data show CDR1 as SSHAT and CDR2 as FNYEAQ (reference sequence). The CDR3 covers 17 residues. Of note for this clone: What it binds is not known. Germline and junction disagree at one end, which may indicate a read error. Other DNA sequences within the sample encode an identical CDR3.

The primer mix had 60 Vbeta and 13 Jbeta primers. This table comes from immunoSEQ multiplex PCR, and its TCRdb copy is limited to in-frame clones, with some not included. The sample lists 150,000 to 200,000 clones; around three quarters were seen once. The chain carries TRBV7-7 and TRBJ2-6; 11 nucleotides line up with TRBD1. The receptor was derived from a woman aged 30 to 39 in good health and CMV-seronegative. Material for sequencing was PBMCs. The CDR3 protein is CASSDGQGAVGANVLTF. In DNA form, the CDR3 reads TGCGCTAGCAGCGACGGACAGGGGGCAGTCGGGGCCAACGTCCTGACTTTC. The whole variable domain, filled in from reference TRBV7-7 and TRBJ2-6, reads GAGVSQSPRYKVTKRGQDVTLRCDPISSHATLYWYQQALGQGPEFLTYFNYEAQPDKSGLPSDRFSAERPEGSISTLTIQRTEQRDSAMYRCASSDGQGAVGANVLTFGAGSRLTVL.